This TCR beta chain is from a study of OX40 agonist ivuxolimab in advanced cancers. Some background on the complete study: Ivuxolimab, which targeted the costimulatory receptor OX40 (CD134), was an agonistic, fully human IgG2 monoclonal antibody. Partial responses were achieved by three dose-escalation patients, of whom one had hepatocellular carcinoma and two had cutaneous melanoma. The paper describes the monotherapy dose-escalation part (N ≈ 52 patients) of the phase I trial of ivuxolimab. Of the roughly 54 dose-escalation patients, hepatocellular carcinoma was present in about 20, melanoma in around 15, renal cell carcinoma in 9 and head and neck cancer in 9. Intravenous ivuxolimab was administered to patients every 2 weeks at six dose levels: 0.01, 0.1, 0.3, 1.5, 3 and 10 mg/kg. Prior anti-PD-1, anti-PD-L1 or anti-CTLA-4 therapy was permitted, and approximately 40% of dose-escalation patients had received checkpoint inhibitors. In the dose-escalation cohort, around four fifths of patients were male, and the mean age was 60 years with a range of roughly 20 to 80. The purpose of peripheral TCRbeta sequencing was to test whether ivuxolimab changed TCR sequence diversity and led to clonal T-cell expansion.

Patients with autoimmune disease history or receiving systemic immunosuppression were excluded from the trial. Peripheral blood for TCR sequencing was collected from all dose cohorts at baseline, on cycle 4 day 1, and on cycle 7 day 1. Samples came from an open-label, multicenter, first-in-human phase I dose-escalation trial of ivuxolimab. The trial enrolled adults with locally advanced or metastatic head and neck squamous cell, hepatocellular, melanoma or renal cell carcinoma. Before TCR sequencing, CD4+ and CD8+ T cells were separately sorted from peripheral blood. Beyond this particular receptor, the publication reports: Which antigens the clonally expanded peripheral T cells were specific for was not determined. After ivuxolimab, expanded clones were on average more numerous among CD8+ T cells than among CD4+ T cells. At doses of 0.1 to 3.0 mg/kg, clonal expansion of both CD4+ and CD8+ blood T cells was observed from baseline to week 6. Low levels of normalized T-cell clonal expansion were also seen in some patients who did not respond. In the 0.1-3.0 mg/kg groups, partial responders had among the lowest normalized peripheral clonal expansion, particularly in CD8+ T cells.

As for this clone: Its cognate antigen has yet to be identified. Base qualities were left out, and no much larger clone turns up one base away.

Reading the germline V gene (reference sequence) gives CDR1 SEHNR and CDR2 FQNEAQ. V trim: 4 bases; J trim: 8 bases; unmatched bases: 12. Including cysteine and phenylalanine, the CDR3 has 16 amino acids. Just the 48-base CDR3 DNA is kept, in frame starting at base 1. For sequencing of the TCRbeta CDR3 region, genomic DNA was extracted from the sorted cells. TCRbeta CDR3 regions were sequenced using the immunoSEQ Assay. Imported from immuneACCESS, the table was reduced by TCRdb to in-frame sequences with V and J called. These copies leave out some clones; in studies compared against another copy, an unresolved V gene accounts for under half, and the cause of the remainder is not known. This sample is represented by approximately 56,000 clones; approximately 90% of them were singletons. Clones ranked in the top ten supply more than 13% of the sample.

The TCR was taken from an adult with an advanced solid tumor such as melanoma, head and neck, liver or kidney cancer. The material sequenced was CD4+ or CD8+ T cells sorted from blood, taken in a trial of the OX40 agonist ivuxolimab. Recombination connected TRBV7-9 to TRBJ2-1, and TRBD2 matches 9 of the central bases. The nucleotides read TGTGCCAGCAGCTCCCTCCTTCGCGGGGGGGCCGATGAGCAGTTCTTC. This codes for CASSSLLRGGADEQFF. The entire variable domain, with the stretches around the CDR3 drawn from the reference TRBV7-9 and TRBJ2-1 proteins, is DTGVSQNPRHKITKRGQNVTFRCDPISEHNRLYWYRQTLGQGPEFLTYFQNEAQLEKSRLLSDRFSAERPKGSFSTLEIQRTEQGDSAMYLCASSSLLRGGADEQFFGPGTRLTVL.